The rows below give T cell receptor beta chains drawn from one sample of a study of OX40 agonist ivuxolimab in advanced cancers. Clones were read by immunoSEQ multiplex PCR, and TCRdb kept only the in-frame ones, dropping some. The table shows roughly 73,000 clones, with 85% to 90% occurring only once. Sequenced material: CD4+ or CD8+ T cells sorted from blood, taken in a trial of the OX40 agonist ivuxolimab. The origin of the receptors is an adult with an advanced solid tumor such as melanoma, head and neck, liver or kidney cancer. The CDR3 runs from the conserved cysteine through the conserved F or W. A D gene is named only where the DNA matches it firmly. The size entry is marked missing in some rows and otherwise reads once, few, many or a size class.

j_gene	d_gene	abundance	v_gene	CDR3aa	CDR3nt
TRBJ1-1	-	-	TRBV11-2	CASSLDLITEAFF	TGTGCCAGCAGCTTAGATTTAATCACTGAAGCTTTCTTT
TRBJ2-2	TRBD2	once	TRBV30	CAWSVRLAGGGTGELFF	TGTGCCTGGAGTGTACGCCTAGCGGGAGGTGGGACCGGGGAGCTGTTTTTT
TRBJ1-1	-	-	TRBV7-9	CASTLQGEGTEAFF	TGTGCCAGCACCCTACAGGGTGAAGGCACTGAAGCTTTCTTT
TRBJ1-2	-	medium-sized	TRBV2	CASTYEMTPDF	TGTGCCAGCACCTACGAGATGACCCCAGACTTC
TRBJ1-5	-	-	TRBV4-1	CASSQGGRNQPQHF	TGCGCCAGCAGCCAAGGGGGTAGGAATCAGCCCCAGCATTTT
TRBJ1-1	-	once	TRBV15	CATSGTVNTEAFF	TGTGCCACCAGCGGGACTGTGAACACTGAAGCTTTCTTT
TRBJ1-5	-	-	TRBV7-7	CASSLAEGQPQHF	TGTGCTAGCAGCTTAGCGGAGGGTCAGCCCCAGCATTTT
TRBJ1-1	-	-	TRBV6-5	CASLRAGTGVPSF	-
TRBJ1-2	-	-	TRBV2	CASSGYQGNYGYTF	TGTGCCAGCAGTGGATATCAGGGTAACTATGGCTACACCTTC
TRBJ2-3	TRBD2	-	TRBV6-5	CASRPSGATMTQYF	TGTGCCAGCAGACCCAGCGGGGCTACCATGACGCAGTATTTT
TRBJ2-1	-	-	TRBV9	CASSVTGATNEQFF	TGTGCCAGCAGCGTAACCGGGGCCACCAATGAGCAGTTCTTC
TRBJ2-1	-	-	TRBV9	CASSPWPVDEQFF	TGTGCCAGCAGCCCGTGGCCGGTGGATGAGCAGTTCTTC
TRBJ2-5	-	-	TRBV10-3	CAISEGTHQGETQYF	TGTGCCATCAGTGAGGGGACACACCAGGGAGAGACCCAGTACTTC
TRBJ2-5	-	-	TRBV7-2	CASSPMERRAHQETQYF	TGTGCCAGCAGCCCCATGGAAAGACGGGCTCATCAAGAGACCCAGTACTTC
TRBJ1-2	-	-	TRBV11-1	CASSPASFSYGYTF	TGTGCCAGCAGCCCAGCGAGTTTCAGCTATGGCTACACCTTC
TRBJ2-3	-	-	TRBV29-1	CSVETFFGTGADTQYF	TGCAGCGTTGAGACGTTTTTTGGGACTGGGGCAGATACGCAGTATTTT
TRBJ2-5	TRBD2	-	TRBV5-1	CASSLQGTSGEETQYF	TGCGCCAGCAGCTTGCAAGGCACTAGCGGGGAAGAGACCCAGTACTTC
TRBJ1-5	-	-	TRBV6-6	CASSPNQPQHF	TGTGCCAGCAGCCCCAATCAGCCCCAGCATTTT
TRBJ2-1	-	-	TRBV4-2	CASSQGVKLGYNEQFF	TGTGCCAGCAGCCAAGGGGTGAAACTTGGGTACAATGAGCAGTTCTTC
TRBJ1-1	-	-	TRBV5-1	CASSLQGKTEAFF	TGCGCCAGCAGCTTACAGGGAAAAACTGAAGCTTTCTTT
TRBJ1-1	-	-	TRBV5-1	CASSLDPQGPGLQAFF	TGCGCCAGCAGCTTGGATCCCCAGGGTCCCGGGTTGCAGGCTTTCTTT
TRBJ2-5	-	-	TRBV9	CASSITGSAETQYF	TGTGCCAGCAGCATTACAGGGTCGGCGGAGACCCAGTACTTC
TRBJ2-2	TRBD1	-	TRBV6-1	CASGQGNTGELFF	TGTGCCAGCGGACAGGGGAACACCGGGGAGCTGTTTTTT
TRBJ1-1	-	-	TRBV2	CASHDNLNTEAFF	TGTGCCAGCCACGACAACCTGAACACTGAAGCTTTCTTT
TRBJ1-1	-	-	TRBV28	CASSFGGSNTEAFF	TGTGCCAGCAGTTTTGGAGGGTCGAACACTGAAGCTTTCTTT
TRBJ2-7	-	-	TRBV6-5	CASRPRSNEQYF	TGTGCCAGCAGGCCCAGGTCGAACGAGCAGTACTTC
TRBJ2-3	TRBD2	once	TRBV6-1	CASSTSGGRTDTQYF	TGTGCCAGCAGCACTAGCGGGGGGCGCACAGATACGCAGTATTTT
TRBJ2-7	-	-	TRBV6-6	CASSRGHPRYEQYF	TGTGCCAGCAGCCGCGGACACCCCCGCTACGAGCAGTACTTC
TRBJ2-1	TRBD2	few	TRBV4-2	CASSQTPGTSGIYNEQFF	TGTGCCAGCAGCCAAACTCCCGGGACTAGCGGGATCTACAATGAGCAGTTCTTC
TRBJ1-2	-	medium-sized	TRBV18	CASSPANGRTNYGYTF	TGTGCCAGCTCACCCGCGAACGGGAGGACTAACTATGGCTACACCTTC
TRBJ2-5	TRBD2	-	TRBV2	CASKPQRGSETQYF	TGTGCCAGTAAACCGCAGCGGGGGTCAGAGACCCAGTACTTC
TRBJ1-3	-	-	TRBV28	CASSPGTRSSGNTIYF	TGTGCCAGCAGCCCCGGGACAAGAAGCTCTGGAAACACCATATATTTT
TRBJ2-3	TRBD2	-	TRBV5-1	CASSLRGGGRDTQYF	TGCGCCAGCAGCTTGCGCGGGGGTGGAAGGGATACGCAGTATTTT
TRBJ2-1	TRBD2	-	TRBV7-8	CASAPSGRRYNEQFF	TGTGCCAGCGCCCCTAGCGGGCGGAGGTACAATGAGCAGTTCTTC
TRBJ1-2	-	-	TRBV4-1	CASSQRHGYTF	TGCGCCAGCAGCCAACGACATGGCTACACCTTC
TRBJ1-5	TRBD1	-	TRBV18	CASSHLPGQGLRSNQPQHF	TGTGCCAGCTCACACCTACCCGGACAGGGGCTAAGGAGCAATCAGCCCCAGCATTTT
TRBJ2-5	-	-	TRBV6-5	CASSYLGRGGETQYF	TGTGCCAGCAGTTACCTCGGGCGAGGAGGAGAGACCCAGTACTTC
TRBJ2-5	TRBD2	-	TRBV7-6	CASSLEASGRGGETQYF	TGTGCCAGCAGCTTAGAGGCTAGCGGGAGGGGTGGAGAGACCCAGTACTTC
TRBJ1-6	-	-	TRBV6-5	CASSKGGTWGSPLHF	TGTGCCAGCAGCAAAGGGGGGACTTGGGGTTCACCCCTCCACTTT
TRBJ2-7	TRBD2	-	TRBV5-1	CASRPILADYEQYF	TGCGCCAGCAGGCCTATTCTAGCGGACTACGAGCAGTACTTC
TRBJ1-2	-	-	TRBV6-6	CASSPDGANYGYTF	TGTGCCAGCAGTCCGGACGGCGCTAACTATGGCTACACCTTC
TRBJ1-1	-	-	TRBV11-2	CASSLRMNTEAFF	TGTGCCAGCAGCTTGAGGATGAACACTGAAGCTTTCTTT
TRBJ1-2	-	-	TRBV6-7	CASSQPGVGYGYTF	TGTGCCAGCAGTCAACCGGGGGTCGGCTATGGCTACACCTTC
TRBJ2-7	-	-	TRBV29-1	CSVRRNTYEQYF	TGCAGCGTGCGAAGGAATACCTACGAGCAGTACTTC
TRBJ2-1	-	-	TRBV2	CASSEQPYNEQFF	TGTGCCAGCAGTGAGCAGCCCTACAATGAGCAGTTCTTC
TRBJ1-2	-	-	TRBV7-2	CASSRVGSTSYGYTF	TGTGCCAGCAGCCGGGTTGGGAGTACTTCCTATGGCTACACCTTC
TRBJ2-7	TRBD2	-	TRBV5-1	CASSSRLAPEQYF	TGCGCCAGCAGCTCCCGACTAGCCCCCGAGCAGTACTTC
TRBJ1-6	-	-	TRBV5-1	CASSLGGAENNSPLHF	TGCGCCAGCAGCTTGGGGGGGGCAGAGAATAATTCACCCCTCCACTTT
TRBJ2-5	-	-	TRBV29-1	CSVEENQETQYF	TGCAGCGTTGAGGAGAACCAAGAGACCCAGTACTTC
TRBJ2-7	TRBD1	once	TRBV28	CASSLEDRVSHEQYF	TGTGCCAGCAGCCTCGAGGACAGGGTGTCCCACGAGCAGTACTTC
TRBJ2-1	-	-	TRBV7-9	CASSLASGGSYNEQFF	TGTGCCAGCAGCTTAGCTAGCGGAGGCTCCTACAATGAGCAGTTCTTC
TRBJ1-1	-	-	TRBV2	CASRAEAEAFF	TGTGCCAGCAGGGCGGAAGCTGAAGCTTTCTTT
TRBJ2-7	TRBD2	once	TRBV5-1	CASSGTSGRSSYEQYF	TGCGCCAGCTCAGGGACTAGCGGGAGAAGCTCCTACGAGCAGTACTTC
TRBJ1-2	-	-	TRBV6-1	CASSSRTQAGYTF	TGTGCCAGCAGTTCCCGGACCCAGGCTGGCTACACCTTC
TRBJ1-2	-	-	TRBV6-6	CASSYKAPNYGYTF	TGTGCCAGCAGTTACAAGGCCCCTAACTATGGCTACACCTTC
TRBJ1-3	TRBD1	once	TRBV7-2	CASSPGQVHSGNTIYF	TGTGCCAGCAGCCCGGGACAGGTCCACTCTGGAAACACCATATATTTT
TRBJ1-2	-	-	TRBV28	CASSTNRYGYTF	TGTGCCAGCAGTACAAATCGGTATGGCTACACCTTC
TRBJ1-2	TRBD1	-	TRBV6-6	CASSYHDREGRGYTF	TGTGCCAGCAGTTACCACGACAGGGAGGGTAGGGGCTACACCTTC
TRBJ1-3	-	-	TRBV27	CASSLSSNLRSGNTIYF	TGTGCCAGCAGTTTATCGTCGAACCTCCGCTCTGGAAACACCATATATTTT